Sequencing of this T cell receptor (beta chain) was carried out in a study of blood T cells in healthy people across ages. The CDR3 length is 16 residues. Germline CDR1 is SEHNR and CDR2 is FQNEAQ (reference sequence). V shed 6 bases and J shed 5 bases, with 22 bases lying between them. Primed by a sample-barcoded 5' primer and a J-beta primer mix, a second PCR proceeded for about 6 to 12 cycles. TCRdb re-called the 5' RACE reads through MiXCR, storing one row per CDR3 protein. The sample carries 700,000 to 900,000 distinct CDR3 sequences, about 55% recorded once. The chain has TRBV7-9 and TRBJ2-5, with D perhaps TRBD1 (6 bases). The sequence derives from a man aged 80 or over in good health. Material: blood. This CDR3 is CASRKGTGQRGETQYF. CDR3 bases: TGTGCCAGCAGAAAAGGAACCGGGCAGAGGGGGGAGACCCAGTACTTC.